Listed below are T cell receptor beta chains from one sample, sequenced in a study of spatial heterogeneity in lung cancer. TCRdb independently ran MiXCR on the 5' RACE reads; one entry per CDR3 protein. This sample has roughly 11,000 distinct CDR3 sequences; 3.7% occur once, and the top ten carry less than 65%. The input for sequencing was PBMCs, taken at surgery. The receptors shown here come from a female donor with early-stage non-small cell lung cancer. The CDR3 runs from the conserved cysteine through the conserved F or W. D genes are given only for firm matches. Where a row states a size, it is once, few, many or the class of an expanded clone; other rows omit it.

TRBJ2-3 many TRBD2 TRBV4-2 TGTGCCAGCAGCCAAGATCCTAGCGGAGCTAGCACAGATACGCAGTATTTT CASSQDPSGASTDTQYF
TRBJ2-3 many TRBD2 TRBV20-1 TGCAGTGCTAGGATGACTAGCGGACTAGATACGCAGTATTTT CSARMTSGLDTQYF
TRBJ2-2 medium-sized - TRBV11-2 TGTGCCAGCAGCTCAGGCCGGAGCGGGCCGAACACCGGGGAGCTGTTTTTT CASSSGRSGPNTGELFF
TRBJ2-7 many TRBD2 TRBV5-4 TGTGCCAGCAGCTTGGCTAGCGGGGGGGCCACCTACGAGCAGTACTTC CASSLASGGATYEQYF
TRBJ1-1 few - TRBV2 TGTGCCAGCAGTGACCCGAACACTGAAGCTTTCTTT CASSDPNTEAFF
TRBJ2-3 many - TRBV6-5 TGTGCCAGCAGCGCGGAGAGCGCAGATACGCAGTATTTT CASSAESADTQYF
TRBJ1-5 few - TRBV20-1 TGCAGTGCTGCCCAGGGCCGGAATCAGCCCCAGCATTTT CSAAQGRNQPQHF
TRBJ1-4 many - TRBV20-1 TGCAGTGCTATGCTGTATTTGGAACATGGGAAAAAACTGTTTTTT CSAMLYLEHGKKLFF
TRBJ2-7 many TRBD1 TRBV5-6 TGTGCCAGCAGTTCCGGGACAGGGGTGGAAACCTTC CASSSGTGVETF
TRBJ2-3 many TRBD2 TRBV20-1 TGCAGTGCTAGAGTACTAGCGGGAAAGGCAGATACGCAGTATTTT CSARVLAGKADTQYF
TRBJ2-6 many - TRBV4-2 TGTGCCAGCAGCCAAAGGGGGTCTGGGGCCAACGTCCTGACTTTC CASSQRGSGANVLTF
TRBJ2-5 - - TRBV5-4 TGTGCCAGCAGCCCTGAGGGACCACGGGAGACCCAGTACTTC CASSPEGPRETQYF
TRBJ2-5 large - TRBV7-8 TGTGCCAGCAGCCTGACAGTCTTCCAAGAGACCCAGTACTTC CASSLTVFQETQYF
TRBJ1-3 - - TRBV14 TGTGCCAGCAGCCATGGGGCGCGAGGAAACACCATATATTTT CASSHGARGNTIYF
TRBJ1-2 many - TRBV5-1 TGCGCCAGCAGCTTGGGAGACGCACCCAGCGGCTATGGCTACACCTTC CASSLGDAPSGYGYTF
TRBJ2-4 - - TRBV5-5 TGTGCCAGCAGCCTCGGATCCTCAGACCGGCAGTACTTC CASSLGSSDRQYF
TRBJ2-2 many TRBD2 TRBV5-5 TGTGCCAGCAGCTTATTTCCTAGCGGGGATTCGAACACCGGGGAGCTGTTTTTT CASSLFPSGDSNTGELFF
TRBJ2-1 few TRBD2 TRBV6-1 TGTGCCAGCAGTGAAGCGAGCGGGGGATCCTACAATGAGCAGTTCTTC CASSEASGGSYNEQFF
TRBJ2-5 many TRBD2 TRBV12-3/TRBV12-4 TGTGCCAGCAGTTTTTCAGGGCGGGGGGTGCAGGAGACCCAGTACTTC CASSFSGRGVQETQYF
TRBJ2-7 many - TRBV27 TGTGCCAGCACTCGGGATAGGTCGGGCGAGCAGTACTTC CASTRDRSGEQYF
TRBJ2-1 many TRBD2 TRBV12-3/TRBV12-4 TGTGCCAGCAGTTTCCTAGCGGGGGGGCCGGATGAGCAGTTCTTC CASSFLAGGPDEQFF
TRBJ2-1 many TRBD1 TRBV9 TGTGCCAGCAGCGTAGAAGGGGGCGCCTTCAATGAGCAGTTCTTC CASSVEGGAFNEQFF
TRBJ2-1 many TRBD1 TRBV25-1 TGTGCCACCACAGGGGGCGATGAGCAGTTCTTC CATTGGDEQFF
TRBJ2-7 many - TRBV4-2 TGTGCCAGCAGCCAAGGTCCCGGGGAATACGAGCAGTACTTC CASSQGPGEYEQYF
TRBJ2-1 many - TRBV11-2 TGTGCCAGCAGCTTAGTCCTACAGGGTAGCAATGAGCAGTTCTTC CASSLVLQGSNEQFF
TRBJ2-1 many - TRBV12-3/TRBV12-4 TGTGCCAGCAGTTTAGGGGCTTCGAATGAGCAGTTCTTC CASSLGASNEQFF
TRBJ1-5 many - TRBV7-2 TGTGCCAGCAGCTGGGAGGTTAGCAATCAGCCCCAGCATTTT CASSWEVSNQPQHF
TRBJ1-1 many - TRBV7-2 TGTGCCAGCAGCCGTCAGCCAGGGTCCTTGAACACTGAAGCTTTCTTT CASSRQPGSLNTEAFF
TRBJ2-1 many - TRBV29-1 TGCAGCGTTGAAGATCTGGAGACCAATGAGCAGTTCTTC CSVEDLETNEQFF
TRBJ2-5 few - TRBV6-5 TGTGCCAGCAGGCCTGGACAGAGCCGGGAGACCCAGTACTTC CASRPGQSRETQYF
TRBJ1-6 - - TRBV7-8 TGTGCCAGCAGCCCATTTAATTCACCCCTCCACTTT CASSPFNSPLHF
TRBJ2-3 many TRBD2 TRBV20-1 TGCAGTGCTATTAGCGGGGGGCTTACCACAGATACGCAGTATTTT CSAISGGLTTDTQYF
TRBJ2-5 many - TRBV5-1 TGCGCCAGCAGCCCGGGGGCGCGGGAGACCCAGTACTTC CASSPGARETQYF
TRBJ1-2 many - TRBV5-1 TGCGCCAGCAGTAGTCCCCCTAACTATGGCTACACCTTC CASSSPPNYGYTF
TRBJ1-2 few TRBD1 TRBV12-5 TGTGCTAGTGGTTTCGGGGGACAGGGCGGGTACACCTTC CASGFGGQGGYTF
TRBJ2-1 - - TRBV12-3/TRBV12-4 TGTGCCAGCACAGGGGGGCCTTCCTACAATGAGCAGTTCTTC CASTGGPSYNEQFF
TRBJ2-1 many TRBD2 TRBV12-3/TRBV12-4 TGTGCCAGCAGTTTGACGACTAGCGGGAGGAATGAGCAGTTCTTC CASSLTTSGRNEQFF
TRBJ2-5 many - TRBV28 TGTGCCAGCAGCACCCAAGAGACCCAGTACTTC CASSTQETQYF
TRBJ2-3 many - TRBV20-1 TGCAGTGCTAGAGATCCCAGCGGTACAGATACGCAGTATTTT CSARDPSGTDTQYF